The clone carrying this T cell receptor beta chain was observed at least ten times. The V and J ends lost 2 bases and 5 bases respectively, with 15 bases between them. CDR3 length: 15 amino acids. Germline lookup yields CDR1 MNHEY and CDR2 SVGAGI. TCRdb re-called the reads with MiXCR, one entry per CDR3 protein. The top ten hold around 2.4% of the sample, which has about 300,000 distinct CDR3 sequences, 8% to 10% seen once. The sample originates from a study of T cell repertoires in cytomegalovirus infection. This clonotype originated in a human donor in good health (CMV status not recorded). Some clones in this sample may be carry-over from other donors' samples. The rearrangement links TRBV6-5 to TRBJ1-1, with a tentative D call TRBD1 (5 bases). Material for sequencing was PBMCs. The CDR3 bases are TGTGCCAGCAGTTACGATAGGGGTCAATTAACTGAAGCTTTCTTT. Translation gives CASSYDRGQLTEAFF.